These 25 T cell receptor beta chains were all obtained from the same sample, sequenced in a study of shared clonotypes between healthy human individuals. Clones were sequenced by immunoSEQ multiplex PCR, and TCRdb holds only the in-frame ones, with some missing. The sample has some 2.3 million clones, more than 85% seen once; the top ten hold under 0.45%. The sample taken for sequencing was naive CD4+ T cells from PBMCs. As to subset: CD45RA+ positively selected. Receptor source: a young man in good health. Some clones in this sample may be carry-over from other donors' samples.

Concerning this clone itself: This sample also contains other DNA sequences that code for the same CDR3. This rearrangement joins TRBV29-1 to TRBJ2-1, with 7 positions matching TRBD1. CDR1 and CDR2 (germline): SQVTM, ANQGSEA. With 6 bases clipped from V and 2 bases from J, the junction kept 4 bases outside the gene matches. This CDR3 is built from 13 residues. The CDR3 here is CSVDGTAYNEQFF. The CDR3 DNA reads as TGCAGCGTAGATGGGACAGCCTACAATGAGCAGTTCTTC.

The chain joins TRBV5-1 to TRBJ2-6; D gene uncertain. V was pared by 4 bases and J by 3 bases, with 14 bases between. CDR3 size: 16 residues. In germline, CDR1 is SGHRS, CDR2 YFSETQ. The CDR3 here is CASSLAPLSGANVLTF. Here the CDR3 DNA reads TGCGCCAGCAGCCTGGCCCCTCTAAGTGGGGCCAACGTCCTGACTTTC.

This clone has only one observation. CDR3: CASSSRRGAQSYEQYF. CDR3 sequence (DNA): TGTGCCAGCAGTTCCCGCAGGGGGGCCCAATCCTACGAGCAGTACTTC. The rearrangement joins TRBV6-5 to TRBJ2-7; maybe TRBD1 (7 bases). Trimming cost V 4 bases and J 1 base, with 17 bases left between them. Germline CDR1 MNHEY, CDR2 SVGAGI. The CDR3 covers 16 residues.

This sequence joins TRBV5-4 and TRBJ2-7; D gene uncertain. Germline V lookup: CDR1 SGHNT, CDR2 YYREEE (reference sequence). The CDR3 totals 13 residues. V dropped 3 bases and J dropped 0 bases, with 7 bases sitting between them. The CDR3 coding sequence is TGTGCCAGCAGCTCAGGAACCTCCTACGAGCAGTACTTC. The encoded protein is CASSSGTSYEQYF. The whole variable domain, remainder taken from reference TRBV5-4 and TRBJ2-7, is ETGVTQSPTHLIKTRGQQVTLRCSSQSGHNTVSWYQQALGQGPQFIFQYYREEENGRGNFPPRFSGLQFPNYSSELNVNALELDDSALYLCASSSGTSYEQYFGPGTRLTVT.

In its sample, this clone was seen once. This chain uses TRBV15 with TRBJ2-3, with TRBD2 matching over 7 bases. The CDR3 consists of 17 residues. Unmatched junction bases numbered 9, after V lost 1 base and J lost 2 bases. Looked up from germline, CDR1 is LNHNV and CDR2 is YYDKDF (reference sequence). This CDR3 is CATSRGVGGTSTDTQYF. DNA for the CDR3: TGTGCCACCAGCAGAGGCGTGGGAGGGACCTCCACAGATACGCAGTATTTT.

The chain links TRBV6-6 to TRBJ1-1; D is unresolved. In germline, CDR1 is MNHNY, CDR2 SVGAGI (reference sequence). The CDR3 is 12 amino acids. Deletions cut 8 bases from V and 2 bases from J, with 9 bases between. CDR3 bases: TGTGCCAGCTACCATAGAAACACTGAAGCTTTCTTT. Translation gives CASYHRNTEAFF.

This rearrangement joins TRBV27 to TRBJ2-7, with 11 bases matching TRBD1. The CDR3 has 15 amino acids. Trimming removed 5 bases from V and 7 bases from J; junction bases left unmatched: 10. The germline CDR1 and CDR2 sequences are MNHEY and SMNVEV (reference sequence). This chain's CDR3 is CASSTDRGPSEEQYF. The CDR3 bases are TGTGCCAGCAGTACGGACAGGGGGCCCTCGGAAGAGCAGTACTTC.

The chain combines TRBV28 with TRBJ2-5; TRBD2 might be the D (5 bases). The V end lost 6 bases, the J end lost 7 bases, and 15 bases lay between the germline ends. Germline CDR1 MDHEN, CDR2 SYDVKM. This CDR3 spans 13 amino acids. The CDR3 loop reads CASSLFGKGTQYF. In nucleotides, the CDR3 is TGTGCCAGCAGCCTCTTCGGGAAAGGGACCCAGTACTTC.

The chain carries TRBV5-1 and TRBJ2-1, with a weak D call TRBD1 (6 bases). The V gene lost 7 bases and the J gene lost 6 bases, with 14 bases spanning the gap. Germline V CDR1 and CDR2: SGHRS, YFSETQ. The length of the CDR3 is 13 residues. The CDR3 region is CASSALTGNEQFF. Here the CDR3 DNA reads TGCGCCAGCTCGGCCCTGACAGGCAATGAGCAGTTCTTC.

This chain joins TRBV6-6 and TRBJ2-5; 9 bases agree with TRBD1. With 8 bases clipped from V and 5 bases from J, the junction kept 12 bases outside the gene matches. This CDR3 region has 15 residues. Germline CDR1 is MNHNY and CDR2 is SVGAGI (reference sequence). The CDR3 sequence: CASLKEQGARETQYF. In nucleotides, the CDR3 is TGTGCCAGCCTAAAGGAACAGGGGGCGCGGGAGACCCAGTACTTC.

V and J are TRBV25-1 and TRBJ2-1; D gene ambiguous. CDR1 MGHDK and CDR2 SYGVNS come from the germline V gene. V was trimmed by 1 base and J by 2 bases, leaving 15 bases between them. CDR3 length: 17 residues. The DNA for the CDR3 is TGTGCCAGCAGTGAATTTTTCTCTGAAAAGGCCTACAATGAGCAGTTCTTC. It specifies CASSEFFSEKAYNEQFF.

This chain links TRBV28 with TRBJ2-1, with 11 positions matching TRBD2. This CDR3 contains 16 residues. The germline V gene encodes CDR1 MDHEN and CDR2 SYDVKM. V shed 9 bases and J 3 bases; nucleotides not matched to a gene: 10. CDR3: CASQLTSGIFYNEQFF. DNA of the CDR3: TGTGCCAGTCAGCTGACTAGCGGGATTTTCTACAATGAGCAGTTCTTC.

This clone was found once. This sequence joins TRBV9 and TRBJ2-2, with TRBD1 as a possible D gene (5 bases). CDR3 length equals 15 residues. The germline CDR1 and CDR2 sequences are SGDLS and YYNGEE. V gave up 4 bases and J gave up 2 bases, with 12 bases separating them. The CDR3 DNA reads TGTGCCAGCAGCAGGGCAGGGTTAAACACCGGGGAGCTGTTTTTT. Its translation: CASSRAGLNTGELFF.

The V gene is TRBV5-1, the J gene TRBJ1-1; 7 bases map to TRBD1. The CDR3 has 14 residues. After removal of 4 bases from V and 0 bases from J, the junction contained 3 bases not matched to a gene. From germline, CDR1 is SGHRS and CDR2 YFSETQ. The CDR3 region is CASSRQGVNTEAFF. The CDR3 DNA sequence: TGCGCCAGCAGCAGACAGGGTGTGAACACTGAAGCTTTCTTT.

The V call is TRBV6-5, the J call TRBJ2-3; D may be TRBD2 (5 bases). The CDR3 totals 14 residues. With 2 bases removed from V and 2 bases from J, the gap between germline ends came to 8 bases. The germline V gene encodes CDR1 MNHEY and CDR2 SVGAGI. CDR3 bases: TGTGCCAGCAGTTACCGGAGGACCACAGATACGCAGTATTTT. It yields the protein CASSYRRTTDTQYF.

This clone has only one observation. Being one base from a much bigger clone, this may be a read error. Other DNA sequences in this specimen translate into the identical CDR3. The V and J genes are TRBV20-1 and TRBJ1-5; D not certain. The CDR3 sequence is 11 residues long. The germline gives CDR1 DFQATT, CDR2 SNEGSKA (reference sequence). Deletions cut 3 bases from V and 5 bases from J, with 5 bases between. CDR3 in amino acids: CSASGDQPQHF. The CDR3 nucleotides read TGCAGTGCTAGCGGGGATCAGCCCCAGCATTTT.

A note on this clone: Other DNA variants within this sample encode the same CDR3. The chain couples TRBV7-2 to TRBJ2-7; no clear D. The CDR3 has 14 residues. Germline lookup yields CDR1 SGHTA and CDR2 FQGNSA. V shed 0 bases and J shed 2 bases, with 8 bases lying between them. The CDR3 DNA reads TGTGCCAGCAGCTTAGCGGGCCAGCCCTACGAGCAGTACTTC. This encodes CASSLAGQPYEQYF.

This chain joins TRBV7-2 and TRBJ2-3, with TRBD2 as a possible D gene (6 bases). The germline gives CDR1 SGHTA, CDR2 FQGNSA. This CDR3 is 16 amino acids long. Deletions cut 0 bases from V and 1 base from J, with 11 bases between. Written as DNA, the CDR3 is TGTGCCAGCAGCTTAGCCGGCGGGATTGGCACAGATACGCAGTATTTT. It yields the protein CASSLAGGIGTDTQYF.

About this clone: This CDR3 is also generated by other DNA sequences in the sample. CDR3 amino acids: CASSATSGSYEQYF. CDR3 in DNA: TGTGCCAGCAGCGCGACTAGCGGGAGTTACGAGCAGTACTTC. The chain carries TRBV9 and TRBJ2-7; 12 bases agree with TRBD2. The CDR3 has 14 amino acids. The junction had 2 bases not matched to a gene; V was cut back by 3 bases and J by 4 bases. The germline V gene encodes CDR1 SGDLS and CDR2 YYNGEE.

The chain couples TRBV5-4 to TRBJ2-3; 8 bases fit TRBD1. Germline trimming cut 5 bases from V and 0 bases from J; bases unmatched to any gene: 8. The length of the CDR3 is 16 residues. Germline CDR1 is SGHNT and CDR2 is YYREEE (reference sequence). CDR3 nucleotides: TGTGCCAGCAGGGAAGCAGGGGGCCCTAGCACAGATACGCAGTATTTT. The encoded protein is CASREAGGPSTDTQYF.

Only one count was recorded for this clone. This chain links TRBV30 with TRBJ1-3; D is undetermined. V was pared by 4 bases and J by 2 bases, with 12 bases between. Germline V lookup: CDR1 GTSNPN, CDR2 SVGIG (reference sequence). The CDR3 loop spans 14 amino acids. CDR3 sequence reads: CAWNQDLPGNTIYF. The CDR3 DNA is TGTGCCTGGAATCAGGACCTACCTGGAAACACCATATATTTT. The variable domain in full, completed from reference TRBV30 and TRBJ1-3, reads SQTIHQWPATLVQPVGSPLSLECTVEGTSNPNLYWYRQAAGRGLQLLFYSVGIGQISSEVPQNLSASRPQDRQFILSSKKLLLSDSGFYLCAWNQDLPGNTIYFGEGSWLTVV.

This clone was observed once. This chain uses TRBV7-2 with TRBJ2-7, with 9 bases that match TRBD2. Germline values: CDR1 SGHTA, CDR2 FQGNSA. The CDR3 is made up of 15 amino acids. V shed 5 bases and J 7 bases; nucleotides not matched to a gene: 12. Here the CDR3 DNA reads TGTGCCAGCAGCCCGCGGGAGGGTGGGCCGAATGAGCAGTACTTC. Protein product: CASSPREGGPNEQYF.

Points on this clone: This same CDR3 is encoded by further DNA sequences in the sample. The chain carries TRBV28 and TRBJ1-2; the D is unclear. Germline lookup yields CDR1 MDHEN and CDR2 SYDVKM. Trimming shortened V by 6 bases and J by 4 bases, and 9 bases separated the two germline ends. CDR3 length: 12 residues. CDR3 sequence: CASRRTGYGYTF. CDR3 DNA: TGTGCCAGCAGGAGGACGGGCTATGGCTACACCTTC.

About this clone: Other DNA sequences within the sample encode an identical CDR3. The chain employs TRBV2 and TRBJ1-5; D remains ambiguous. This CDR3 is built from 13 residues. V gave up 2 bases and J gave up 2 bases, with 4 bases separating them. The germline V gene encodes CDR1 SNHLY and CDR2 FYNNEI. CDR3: CASSEQGNQPQHF. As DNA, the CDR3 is TGTGCCAGCAGTGAACAGGGCAATCAGCCCCAGCATTTT.

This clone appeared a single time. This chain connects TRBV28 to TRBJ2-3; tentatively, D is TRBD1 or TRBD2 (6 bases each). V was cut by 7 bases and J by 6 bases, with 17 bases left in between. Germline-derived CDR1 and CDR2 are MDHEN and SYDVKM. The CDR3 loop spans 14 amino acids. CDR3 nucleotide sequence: TGTGCCAGCACCGGAGGGGGGCTTAGGGATACGCAGTATTTT. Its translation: CASTGGGLRDTQYF.